This passage covers 13 T cell receptor beta chains from one sample sequenced in a study of OX40 agonist ivuxolimab in advanced cancers. Sequencing was performed with immunoSEQ multiplex PCR; in TCRdb, only in-frame clones are kept and a portion is missing. Of over 75,000 clones listed, roughly 93% are singletons. The specimen comprised CD4+ or CD8+ T cells sorted from blood, sampled in a trial of the OX40 agonist ivuxolimab. All receptors come from an adult with an advanced solid tumor such as melanoma, head and neck, liver or kidney cancer.

The CDR3 region has the DNA TGTGCCAGCGTCCGGGAGGACACTGAAGCTTTCTTT. Its protein is CASVREDTEAFF. The chain recombines TRBV2 with TRBJ1-1; D is undetermined. Germline lookup yields CDR1 SNHLY and CDR2 FYNNEI. This CDR3 contains 12 residues. Trimming took off 8 bases at V and 3 bases at J, with 10 bases between the two ends.

This clone has only one observation. Written as DNA, the CDR3 is TGTGCCAGCAGCTCTGGATATCAGGGGACCCAGTACTTC. Translation gives CASSSGYQGTQYF. This rearrangement joins TRBV11-2 to TRBJ2-5; possibly TRBD1 for D (5 bases). This CDR3 is 13 amino acids long. V dropped 4 bases and J dropped 7 bases, with 13 bases sitting between them. CDR1 is SGHAT, CDR2 FQNNGV, per germline.

This chain uses TRBV4-1 with TRBJ1-6; no clear D. Per germline, CDR1 MGHRA and CDR2 YSYEKL. This CDR3 contains 14 residues. With 0 bases removed from V and 11 bases from J, the gap between germline ends came to 11 bases. Here the CDR3 reads CASSQEAVRTPLHF. CDR3 nucleotide sequence: TGCGCCAGCAGCCAAGAGGCGGTCCGGACACCCCTCCACTTT.

The CDR3 region is CASSVDNEQFF. In nucleotides, the CDR3 is TGCGCCAGCAGTGTGGATAATGAGCAGTTCTTC. V is TRBV5-1 and J is TRBJ2-1; D remains ambiguous. V dropped 5 bases and J dropped 7 bases, with 7 bases sitting between them. Germline CDR1 reads SGHRS; CDR2 reads YFSETQ. The CDR3 loop spans 11 amino acids.

The V and J genes are TRBV6-1 and TRBJ2-1; D gene unclear. Trimming cost V 1 base and J 9 bases, with 13 bases left between them. This CDR3 spans 14 amino acids. CDR1 is MNHNS, CDR2 SASEGT, per germline. The DNA for the CDR3 is TGTGCCAGCAGTGAAGTGTGGCGCGAATCTGAGCAGTTCTTC. This gives the protein CASSEVWRESEQFF.

CDR3 coding DNA: TGTGCCAGCAGCTCGAGACAGCAGTCCCGAGTGAGTGAAGCTTTCTTT. This codes for CASSSRQQSRVSEAFF. The chain joins TRBV5-4 to TRBJ1-1, with a tentative D call TRBD1 (5 bases). Germline V gene data show CDR1 as SGHNT and CDR2 as YYREEE (reference sequence). This CDR3 has 16 amino acids. Deletions cut 3 bases from V and 7 bases from J, with 22 bases between.

This rearrangement joins TRBV5-1 to TRBJ2-5, with a weak D call TRBD2 (7 bases). This CDR3 has 15 residues. Germline CDR1 SGHRS, CDR2 YFSETQ. Trimming took 4 bases from V and 1 from J, leaving 14 bases between them. CDR3 nucleotide sequence: TGCGCCAGCAGCCTACTAGGGGGGGCCCAAGAGACCCAGTACTTC. This codes for CASSLLGGAQETQYF.

This rearrangement joins TRBV5-6 to TRBJ2-7, with 11 bases lining up with TRBD1. Germline assignment: CDR1 SGHDT and CDR2 YYEEEE. With 5 bases clipped from V and 4 bases from J, the junction kept 5 bases outside the gene matches. The CDR3 is made up of 14 amino acids. The CDR3, as DNA: TGTGCCAGCAGTAACCGGGACAGGGGGTACGAGCAGTACTTC. The encoded protein is CASSNRDRGYEQYF.

J is TRBJ2-1 and V is TRBV25-1; no reliable D call. Germline CDR1 and CDR2: MGHDK and SYGVNS. V was pared by 4 bases and J by 7 bases, with 5 bases between. The CDR3 sequence is 11 residues long. The CDR3 reads CASSAENEQFF. CDR3 DNA sequence: TGTGCCAGCAGTGCCGAAAATGAGCAGTTCTTC.

This chain uses TRBV28 with TRBJ2-1; TRBD2 aligns across 9 bases. The CDR3 sequence is 17 residues long. V was pared by 10 bases and J by 0 bases, with 13 bases of the junction left unmatched. Germline values: CDR1 MDHEN, CDR2 SYDVKM. As DNA, the CDR3 is TGTGCCATAGCAAGGCGTCTAGCGGGATTCTCCTACAATGAGCAGTTCTTC. This sequence encodes CAIARRLAGFSYNEQFF.

The genes are TRBV27 and TRBJ2-7; D ambiguous. The CDR3 runs to 11 residues. With 5 bases removed from V and 3 bases from J, the gap between germline ends came to 5 bases. The germline CDR1 and CDR2 sequences are MNHEY and SMNVEV (reference sequence). The CDR3 sequence: CASSDFYEQYF. CDR3 nucleotide sequence: TGTGCCAGCAGTGATTTCTACGAGCAGTACTTC.

The DNA for the CDR3 is TGTGCCGGCGCAGAGCAGTACTTC. Its protein product is CAGAEQYF. The J gene is TRBJ2-7, the V gene TRBV6-5; no reliable D call. The V end was cut by 11 bases, the J end by 7 bases, with 6 bases between. CDR3 length: 8 residues. The V gene's germline CDR1 is MNHEY and CDR2 SVGAGI.

This clone was seen a few times. The chain uses TRBV7-3 and TRBJ2-3; D is unclear. Germline V lookup: CDR1 SGHTA, CDR2 FQGTGA. Between the trimmed V and J ends, which lost 5 bases and 0 bases, there was a span of 9 bases. The CDR3 extends over 14 amino acids. The CDR3 here is CASSPSLSTDTQYF. CDR3 in DNA: TGTGCCAGCAGCCCGAGCCTGAGCACAGATACGCAGTATTTT.